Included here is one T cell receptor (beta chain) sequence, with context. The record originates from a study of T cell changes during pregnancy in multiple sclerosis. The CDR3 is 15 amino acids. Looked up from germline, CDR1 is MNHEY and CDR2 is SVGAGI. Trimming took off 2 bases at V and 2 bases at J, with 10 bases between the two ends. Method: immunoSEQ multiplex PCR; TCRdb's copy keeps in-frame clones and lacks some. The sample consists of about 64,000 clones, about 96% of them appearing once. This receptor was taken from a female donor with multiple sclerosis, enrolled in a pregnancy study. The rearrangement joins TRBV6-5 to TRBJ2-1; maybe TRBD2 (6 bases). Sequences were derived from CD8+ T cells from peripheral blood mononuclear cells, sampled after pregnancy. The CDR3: CASSYGVAAYNEQFF. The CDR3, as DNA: TGTGCCAGCAGTTACGGGGTAGCGGCCTACAATGAGCAGTTCTTC.